This is a list of T cell receptor beta chains from one sample in a study of cytomegalovirus exposure and HLA in healthy donors. Clones were sequenced by immunoSEQ multiplex PCR, and TCRdb holds only the in-frame ones, with some missing. The profile shows about 120,000 clones, approximately 72% of them singletons. Sequencing used PBMCs. Receptors originate from a man younger than 35 in good health and CMV-seronegative. CDR3s include the opening cysteine and the closing phenylalanine or tryptophan. D genes are given only for firm matches. Expanded clones are given a class, and other clones once, few, many or no size at all.

>-|-|TRBV5-1|TRBJ1-3|15
TGCGCCAGCAGCTTGGGGGACTTCTCTGGAAACACCATATATTTT
CASSLGDFSGNTIYF
>few|-|TRBV29-1|TRBJ2-3|12
TGCAGCGTTGCCCTATTCACAGATACGCAGTATTTT
CSVALFTDTQYF
>-|-|TRBV11-3|TRBJ1-1|13
TGTGCCAGCAGCTTACTTCCGGGCACTGAAGCTTTCTTT
CASSLLPGTEAFF
>-|-|TRBV29-1|TRBJ1-1|12
TGCAGCGTTGGAGGCAGATACACTGAAGCTTTCTTT
CSVGGRYTEAFF
>-|-|TRBV5-6|TRBJ1-5|16
TGTGCCAGCAGCTTGTTCGGGATCGGTAGCAATCAGCCCCAGCATTTT
CASSLFGIGSNQPQHF
>-|-|TRBV21-1|TRBJ2-1|18
TGTGCCAGCAGCAAAGTCGTTGGCGGGGGGCCCAGCCAAGATGAGCAGTTCTTC
CASSKVVGGGPSQDEQFF
>-|-|TRBV4-1|TRBJ2-7|15
TGCGCCAGCAGCCAAGTCTCGCGGGGGCTTGACGAGCAGTACTTC
CASSQVSRGLDEQYF
>-|-|TRBV6-5|TRBJ1-1|14
TGTGCCAGCGGCTTGAGGGGAGGTAACACTGAAGCTTTCTTT
CASGLRGGNTEAFF
>-|-|TRBV6-1|TRBJ2-5|13
TGTGCCAGCAGTCCCCTTATCGGGGAGACCCAGTACTTC
CASSPLIGETQYF
>-|-|TRBV28|TRBJ1-5|17
TGTGCCAGCAGTTTAGAAGTTGGTAAAGGGGTCAATCAGCCCCAGCATTTT
CASSLEVGKGVNQPQHF
>-|TRBD1|TRBV7-9|TRBJ1-5|15
TGTGCCAGCAGCTCACAGGGGTTTGACAATCAGCCCCAGCATTTT
CASSSQGFDNQPQHF
>-|TRBD2|TRBV7-9|TRBJ2-5|15
TGTGCCAGCAGCTCCGGGGGGGCTGTCCAAGAGACCCAGTACTTC
CASSSGGAVQETQYF
>-|-|TRBV6-6|TRBJ2-1|15
TGTGCCAGCTCCGGTACGGGAAGCTCCTACAATGAGCAGTTCTTC
CASSGTGSSYNEQFF
>-|-|TRBV30|TRBJ1-2|11
TGTGCCTGGACTCAGAAACGTGGCTACACCTTC
CAWTQKRGYTF
>-|TRBD1|TRBV5-6|TRBJ2-5|15
TGTGCCAGCAGCTTGAGACAGGGGGTCCAAGAGACCCAGTACTTC
CASSLRQGVQETQYF
>-|TRBD1|TRBV6-6|TRBJ1-1|16
TGTGCCAGCAGTCCCGGCCCCTACAGGGGAGGCACTGAAGCTTTCTTT
CASSPGPYRGGTEAFF
>-|-|TRBV11-3|TRBJ2-7|13
TGTGCCAGCGGACGGGGAAGTTCCTACGAGCAGTACTTC
CASGRGSSYEQYF
>-|-|TRBV15|TRBJ2-7|15
TGTGCCACCAGCAGAGATGAAGTCGGAGGGGGCGGGCAGTACTTC
CATSRDEVGGGGQYF
>once|TRBD1|TRBV19|TRBJ1-2|15
TGTGCCAGTAGTATAAAGGGGGCGTCTGGCTATGGCTACACCTTC
CASSIKGASGYGYTF
>few|TRBD1|TRBV6-1|TRBJ2-7|14
TGTGCCAGCAGTCCCGGGACAGCTTCCCGCGAGCAGTACTTC
CASSPGTASREQYF
>-|-|TRBV5-1|TRBJ1-1|15
TGCGCCAGCAGCTTCACGGGACAAATGAACACTGAAGCTTTCTTT
CASSFTGQMNTEAFF
>-|TRBD1|TRBV27|TRBJ1-5|15
TGTGCCAGCAGTTTACAGGGACAGTTCAATCAGCCCCAGCATTTT
CASSLQGQFNQPQHF
>-|-|TRBV7-7|TRBJ2-1|14
TGTGCCAGCAGTTCTGGACAGCCTCCCATTGAGCAGTTCTTC
CASSSGQPPIEQFF
>-|TRBD1|TRBV7-9|TRBJ1-5|17
TGTTCCAGCAGCTTAGCACGCACAGGGGGTCGGAATCAGCCCCAGCATTTT
CSSSLARTGGRNQPQHF
>few|TRBD1|TRBV19|TRBJ2-7|15
TGTGCCAGTAGTATCGGACAGGCTTTCTCCTACGAGCAGTACTTC
CASSIGQAFSYEQYF
>-|-|TRBV11-2|TRBJ1-1|18
TGTGCCAGCAGCTTAAGGAAGGTGCTGGGGGCGATGAACACTGAAGCTTTCTTT
CASSLRKVLGAMNTEAFF
>few|TRBD1|TRBV30|TRBJ1-5|16
TGTGCCTGGAGGCCGGCCTGGGGACAGGGAAATCAGCCCCAGCATTTT
CAWRPAWGQGNQPQHF
>few|TRBD1|TRBV30|TRBJ1-2|17
TGTGCCTGGAGTGCCAGAAAAACCCTGGGACAGGACTATGGCTACACCTTC
CAWSARKTLGQDYGYTF
>-|-|TRBV19|TRBJ2-1|14
TGTGCCAGTAACCCGGGTAGGTTTTGGAATGAGCAGTTCTTC
CASNPGRFWNEQFF
>-|-|TRBV15|TRBJ1-1|14
TGTGCCACCAGCAGCGAGCTATTGAACACTGAAGCTTTCTTT
CATSSELLNTEAFF
>-|TRBD1|TRBV10-3|TRBJ2-2|17
TGTGCCATTTTTGGATGGGGACAGGGGGCCATGACCGGGGAGCTGTTTTTT
CAIFGWGQGAMTGELFF
>few|TRBD1|TRBV4-2|TRBJ1-2|16
TGTGCCCGCAGCCAAGATTGGGGACAGGGCAGCTATGGCTACACCTTC
CARSQDWGQGSYGYTF
>-|TRBD2|TRBV6-5|TRBJ2-7|14
TGTGCCAGCAGGCCCCCCGGGAGGCCAGGTGAGCAGTACTTC
CASRPPGRPGEQYF
>few|-|TRBV7-9|TRBJ1-1|15
TGTGCCAGCAGCGGAGGAGGGGCAGAGAACACTGAAGCTTTCTTT
CASSGGGAENTEAFF
>few|-|TRBV9|TRBJ1-5|15
TGTGCCAGCAGCCCCGGGGGGGAGGGGAGTCAGCCCCAGCATTTT
CASSPGGEGSQPQHF
>-|-|TRBV7-9|TRBJ1-4|17
TGTGCCAGCAGCTTAGGCGGCGGGCCTGATATTAATGAAAAACTGTTTTTT
CASSLGGGPDINEKLFF
>-|TRBD2|TRBV7-6|TRBJ2-7|16
TGTGCCAGCAGCCCCTTGGTCCTAGCGGGAGGGGGCGAGCAGTACTTC
CASSPLVLAGGGEQYF
>-|TRBD2|TRBV27|TRBJ2-3|16
TGTGCCAGCAGTCTTATAGCGGGCGGGCGCACAGATACGCAGTATTTT
CASSLIAGGRTDTQYF
>-|TRBD2|TRBV10-2|TRBJ2-7|12
TGCGCCAGCAGCCCCCCTAGCGGGGGTATGTACTTC
CASSPPSGGMYF
>-|-|TRBV6-5|TRBJ2-7|14
TGTGCCAGCAGTTACTCTATCGGGTCCTACGAGCAGTACTTC
CASSYSIGSYEQYF
>-|-|TRBV11-2|TRBJ2-7|11
TGTGCCAGCAGCTCCTTAGTTGAGCAGTACTTC
CASSSLVEQYF
>few|-|TRBV19|TRBJ2-3|13
TGTGCCAGTACTCCCAGGGGGGCAGATACGCAGTATTTT
CASTPRGADTQYF
>-|-|TRBV6-5|TRBJ1-1|13
TGTGCCAGCAGCCCCGGGGTCCGGGCTGAAGCTTTCTTT
CASSPGVRAEAFF
>-|-|TRBV5-6|TRBJ1-6|15
TGTGCCAGCAGTTTTATCCCCGGCGGGGGTTCACCCCTCCACTTT
CASSFIPGGGSPLHF
>few|-|TRBV5-6|TRBJ2-7|14
TGTGCCAGCAGCTTAAGCGGGCCGACCTACGAGCAGTACTTC
CASSLSGPTYEQYF
>-|-|TRBV18|TRBJ2-3|14
TGTGCCAGCTCTCTCTCGAGCTACACAGATACGCAGTATTTT
CASSLSSYTDTQYF
>-|-|TRBV6-5|TRBJ2-5|11
TGTGCCAGCAGTCTACGTGGGACCCAGTACTTC
CASSLRGTQYF
>-|-|TRBV18|TRBJ2-1|12
TGTGCCAGCTCACGCTACAGCGGTGAGCAGTTCTTC
CASSRYSGEQFF
>few|TRBD2|TRBV5-1|TRBJ2-1|16
TGCGCCAGCAGCTTGGAGGCTAGCGGGATATCAAATGAGCAGTTCTTC
CASSLEASGISNEQFF
>few|TRBD1|TRBV28|TRBJ1-1|16
TGTGCCAGCAACGAAGGCCCAGGGGGCGTTAGTGGTGAAGCTTTCTTT
CASNEGPGGVSGEAFF
>-|-|TRBV5-1|TRBJ2-7|15
TGCGCCAGCAGCTTGGAGGGGGTCCCCCCCTACGAGCAGTACTTC
CASSLEGVPPYEQYF
>-|-|TRBV6-5|TRBJ1-1|15
TGTGCCAGCAGTTACTCTGCATCTACAGGGAGAGGAGCTTTCTTT
CASSYSASTGRGAFF
>-|-|TRBV5-1|TRBJ2-5|15
TGCGCCAGCAGCTCGTTGACAGGAAACCAAGAGACCCAGTACTTC
CASSSLTGNQETQYF
>-|-|TRBV27|TRBJ1-1|15
TGTGCCAGCAGTTTATATAGACAGGCGAACACTGAAGCTTTCTTT
CASSLYRQANTEAFF
>-|-|TRBV4-2|TRBJ1-6|19
TGTGCCAGCAGCCAAGAAGTGGGGGCCGGGACAAGGGATAATTCACCCCTCCACTTT
CASSQEVGAGTRDNSPLHF
>few|TRBD2|TRBV5-6|TRBJ2-2|19
TGTGCCAGCAGCCCGTTCAGCTTGTTAGCGGGAGGCCCGACCGGGGAGCTGTTTTTT
CASSPFSLLAGGPTGELFF
>few|-|TRBV7-9|TRBJ2-7|13
TGTGCCAGCAGCTCGTACGATACATACGAGCAGTACTTC
CASSSYDTYEQYF